The T cell receptor beta chain under discussion was sequenced for a study of PD-1 blockade in classical Hodgkin lymphoma. Produced via immunoSEQ multiplex PCR; TCRdb's table is partial and in-frame only. The repertoire has around 9,000 clones, around nine tenths of them found once; the top ten carry around 23%. Trimming left V 0 bases short and J 2 bases short, with 7 bases between. The germline gives CDR1 SGHNT, CDR2 YYREEE (reference sequence). The CDR3 sequence is 14 residues long. The sample's time point: cycle 4 day 1 (C4D1), after 5 to 7 weeks of nivolumab. Relapse after autologous stem cell transplantation occurred in every patient, and brentuximab vedotin exposure varied.

V gene TRBV5-4 combines with J gene TRBJ2-3, with a tentative D call TRBD2 (6 bases). This receptor was obtained from a human donor with classical Hodgkin lymphoma. The input for sequencing was peripheral blood mononuclear cells (PBMCs), taken before the fourth cycle of nivolumab. For the CDR3, the DNA is TGTGCCAGCAGCTTGGGCGGGGCCACAGATACGCAGTATTTT. Encoded protein: CASSLGGATDTQYF. The entire variable domain, with the rest obtained from reference TRBV5-4 and TRBJ2-3, is as follows: ETGVTQSPTHLIKTRGQQVTLRCSSQSGHNTVSWYQQALGQGPQFIFQYYREEENGRGNFPPRFSGLQFPNYSSELNVNALELDDSALYLCASSLGGATDTQYFGPGTRLTVL.